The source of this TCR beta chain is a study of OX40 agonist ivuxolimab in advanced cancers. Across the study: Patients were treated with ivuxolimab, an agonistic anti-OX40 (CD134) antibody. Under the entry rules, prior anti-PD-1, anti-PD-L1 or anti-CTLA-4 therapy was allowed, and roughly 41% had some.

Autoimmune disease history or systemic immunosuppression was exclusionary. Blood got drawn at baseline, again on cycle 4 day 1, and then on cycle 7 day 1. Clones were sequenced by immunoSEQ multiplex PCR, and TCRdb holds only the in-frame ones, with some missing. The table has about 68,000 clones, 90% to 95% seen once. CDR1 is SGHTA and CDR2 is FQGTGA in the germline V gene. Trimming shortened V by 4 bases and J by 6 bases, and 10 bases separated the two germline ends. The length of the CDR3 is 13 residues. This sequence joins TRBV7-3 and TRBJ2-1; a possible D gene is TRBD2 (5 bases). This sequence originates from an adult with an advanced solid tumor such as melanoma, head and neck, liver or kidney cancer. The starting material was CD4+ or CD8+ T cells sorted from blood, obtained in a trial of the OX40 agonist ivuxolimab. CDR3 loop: CASSSASSNEQFF. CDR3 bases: TGTGCCAGCAGCTCAGCTAGCTCCAATGAGCAGTTCTTC. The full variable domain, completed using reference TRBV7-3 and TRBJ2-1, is GAGVSQTPSNKVTEKGKYVELRCDPISGHTALYWYRQSLGQGPEFLIYFQGTGAADDSGLPNDRFFAVRPEGSVSTLKIQRTERGDSAVYLCASSSASSNEQFFGPGTRLTVL.